The 2 T cell receptor beta chains below were found in one sample sequenced in a study of molecular identifiers for immune sequencing clone quantification. TCRdb ran MiXCR on the PCR reads and lists one entry per CDR3 protein. The repertoire has under 600,000 distinct CDR3 sequences, 20% to 25% of them found once; the top ten carry 0.7% to 0.95%. Sequencing input: naive CD8+ T cells from blood, with Jurkat cell RNA spiked in. The sample's subset: FACS-sorted CD8+CD4-CCR7+CD45RA+ naive T cells. The receptors were gathered from a human donor in good health. Some libraries in this study had Jurkat cell RNA spiked in.

In this sample, this clonotype turned up once. The chain combines TRBV19 with TRBJ2-1, with D uncertain. The CDR3 runs 12 residues. CDR1 is LNHDA and CDR2 is SQIVND in the germline V gene (reference sequence). V lost 4 bases and J lost 5, with 6 bases in between. The CDR3 region is CASSTLNNEQFF. The CDR3 nucleotides read TGTGCCAGTAGTACTTTGAACAATGAGCAGTTCTTC.

About this clonotype itself: This may be a read error: a much more frequent sequence differs by one nucleotide. The genes are TRBV6-5 and TRBJ1-4; the D gene is possibly TRBD1 (5 bases). The germline V and J ends were trimmed by 4 bases and 10 bases, with 10 bases remaining between them. CDR3 size: 12 residues. CDR1 is MNHEY and CDR2 is SVGAGI in the germline V gene. CDR3 DNA: TGTGCCAGCAGTTCCACAGGTGGAAAACTGTTTTTT. Its protein is CASSSTGGKLFF.